The next 25 T cell receptor beta chains were all read from a single sample in a study of blood T cells in healthy people across ages. Through a sample-barcoded 5' primer and a J-beta primer mix, a second PCR was run for roughly 6 to 12 cycles. One entry per CDR3 protein results from TCRdb running MiXCR on the 5' RACE reads. The sample has 1.5 million to 2 million distinct CDR3 sequences, about two fifths seen once. The specimen sequenced was blood. Receptors originate from a human donor in good health.

This chain connects TRBV11-2 to TRBJ2-7; no clear D. The CDR3 has 14 amino acids. Trimming cost V 0 bases and J 2 bases, with 8 bases left between them. CDR1 and CDR2 (germline): SGHAT, FQNNGV. The CDR3 DNA sequence: TGTGCCAGCAGCTTAGATACAGTTACCTACGAGCAGTACTTC. Amino acid sequence: CASSLDTVTYEQYF. Looking up the rest from reference TRBV11-2 and TRBJ2-7 gives the full variable domain: EAGVAQSPRYKIIEKRQSVAFWCNPISGHATLYWYQQILGQGPKLLIQFQNNGVVDDSQLPKDRFSAERLKGVDSTLKIQPAKLEDSAVYLCASSLDTVTYEQYFGPGTRLTVT.

CDR3 nucleotides: TGTGCCAGCAGGTCGGGACAGGGGTATCAGCCCCAGCATTTT. Residues: CASRSGQGYQPQHF. The chain links TRBV12-3 or TRBV12-4 to TRBJ1-5; 10 positions match TRBD1. This CDR3 comprises 14 residues. J was trimmed by 5 bases and V by 6 bases; bases with no gene match: 4.

This clonotype was detected only a few times. A much larger clone is a single base away; this may be a read error. The genes are TRBV29-1 and TRBJ2-7; tentative D call: TRBD1 (5 bases). CDR3 length: 14 amino acids. Germline-derived CDR1 and CDR2 are SQVTM and ANQGSEA. CDR3 loop: CSVALRFGAYGQYF. For the CDR3, the DNA is TGCAGCGTTGCTTTGAGGTTTGGGGCCTACGGGCAGTACTTC.

The CDR3 DNA is TGTGCCAGCAGCTTATCACCCGGGGGGACGGCCCAGTACTTC. This codes for CASSLSPGGTAQYF. The V and J genes are TRBV7-6 and TRBJ2-5; TRBD2 matches at 7 bases. Germline V lookup: CDR1 SGHVS, CDR2 FNYEAQ. The CDR3 length is 14 residues. J lost 9 bases, V lost 2 bases, and 9 bases had no gene match.

This clonotype has more than one count but fewer than ten. V usage is TRBV6-2 or TRBV6-3 and J usage is TRBJ1-4; TRBD1 agrees at 8 bases. Germline trimming cut 6 bases from V and 5 bases from J; bases unmatched to any gene: 2. Looked up from germline, CDR1 is MNHEY and CDR2 is SVGEGT. This CDR3 contains 13 residues. The CDR3 coding sequence is TGTGCCAGCAGCCGGACAGGGAATGAAAAACTGTTTTTT. Translating it yields CASSRTGNEKLFF.

This clonotype has more than one count but fewer than ten. The V gene is TRBV29-1, the J gene TRBJ2-5; perhaps TRBD2 as D (6 bases). Germline V CDR1 and CDR2: SQVTM, ANQGSEA. Between the trimmed V and J ends, which lost 7 bases and 5 bases, there was a span of 17 bases. The CDR3 loop spans 13 amino acids. The chain's CDR3 is CSGLGGSVETQYF. The CDR3 DNA sequence: TGCAGCGGGTTGGGGGGTAGCGTTGAGACCCAGTACTTC.

The chain couples TRBV3-1 to TRBJ2-5, with no clear D. Trimming shortened V by 3 bases and J by 1 base, and 12 bases separated the two germline ends. Germline assignment: CDR1 LGHDT and CDR2 YNNKEL (reference sequence). The CDR3 extends over 15 amino acids. CDR3 loop: CASSHPTVLQETQYF. The CDR3 nucleotides read TGTGCCAGCAGCCACCCCACAGTCCTCCAAGAGACCCAGTACTTC.

This clonotype was counted ten times or more. The chain combines TRBV7-9 with TRBJ1-5, with D perhaps TRBD1 (6 bases). This CDR3 is built from 14 residues. V was clipped by 3 bases and J by 2 bases, with 8 bases between them. The germline V gene has CDR1 SEHNR and CDR2 FQNEAQ (reference sequence). The CDR3 DNA reads TGTGCCAGCAGCTTCTCAGGGGGCAATCAGCCCCAGCATTTT. It is translated as CASSFSGGNQPQHF.

The V call is TRBV7-6, the J call TRBJ2-7; D is unclear. The V gene's germline CDR1 is SGHVS and CDR2 FNYEAQ. This CDR3 is 16 amino acids long. Trimming removed 7 bases from V and 0 bases from J, with 19 bases in between. As DNA, the CDR3 is TGTGCCAGCACCATGCAGACCAACATTGGCTCCTACGAGCAGTACTTC. Its protein is CASTMQTNIGSYEQYF.

The rearrangement joins TRBV11-3 to TRBJ2-5; TRBD2 matches 10 bases. The germline CDR1 and CDR2 sequences are SGHNT and YENEEA. With 5 bases clipped from V and 0 bases from J, the junction kept 6 bases outside the gene matches. The CDR3 contains 16 residues. As DNA, the CDR3 is TGTGCCAGCAGCCTTTTACTAGCGGGGTACCAAGAGACCCAGTACTTC. Its protein product is CASSLLLAGYQETQYF.

This clonotype was observed a handful of times. In DNA, the CDR3 is TGTGCCATCAGTGAGTTGTGGCGGGGGGAGCGGTACGAGCAGTACTTC. Its protein is CAISELWRGERYEQYF. The V call is TRBV10-3, the J call TRBJ2-7; 8 bases align to TRBD2. CDR1 is ENHRY, CDR2 SYGVKD, per germline. V shed 1 base and J 4 bases; nucleotides not matched to a gene: 9. The CDR3 is made up of 16 amino acids.

This clonotype has more than one count but fewer than ten. V and J are TRBV7-3 and TRBJ2-5, with D unresolved. Germline loops: CDR1 SGHTA, CDR2 FQGTGA. Trimming removed 5 bases from V and 5 bases from J, with 12 bases in between. The CDR3 loop spans 13 amino acids. The CDR3 coding sequence is TGTGCCAGCAGCATATCCGTGGACGAGACCCAGTACTTC. As protein: CASSISVDETQYF.

This clonotype showed up just once. Given the absence of the conserved phenylalanine or tryptophan at the CDR3 end, a read error is likely. The chain recombines TRBV7-3 with TRBJ1-1, with D unclear. The germline V gene has CDR1 SGHTA and CDR2 FQGTGA. Trimming removed 5 bases from V and 2 bases from J, with 12 bases in between. The CDR3 loop spans 14 amino acids. CDR3 amino acids: CASSPNPTNTEAFC. The DNA for the CDR3 is TGTGCCAGCAGCCCTAATCCAACAAACACTGAAGCTTTCTGT.

The chain combines TRBV18 with TRBJ2-1, with D uncertain. Germline-derived CDR1 and CDR2 are KGHSH and LQKENI. V was shortened by 4 bases and J by 4 bases, with 11 bases between the two germline ends. This CDR3 has 14 residues. This CDR3 reads CASSLRDEYNEQFF. The CDR3 region has the DNA TGTGCCAGCTCACTACGTGATGAGTACAATGAGCAGTTCTTC. The full variable domain, in which reference TRBV18 and TRBJ2-1 provide the parts outside the CDR3, is NAGVMQNPRHLVRRRGQEARLRCSPMKGHSHVYWYRQLPEEGLKFMVYLQKENIIDESGMPKERFSAEFPKEGPSILRIQQVVRGDSAAYFCASSLRDEYNEQFFGPGTRLTVL.

The chain uses TRBV3-1 and TRBJ2-3; unclear D gene. The V gene's germline CDR1 is LGHDT and CDR2 YNNKEL (reference sequence). Trimming cost V 4 bases and J 8 bases, with 16 bases left between them. CDR3 length: 14 amino acids. CDR3 DNA sequence: TGTGCCAGCAGCCCAACTCCCAGCCCCGGTACGCAGTATTTT. Encoded protein: CASSPTPSPGTQYF.

This clonotype came up a few times. This chain connects TRBV6-2 or TRBV6-3 to TRBJ1-2; TRBD1 aligns across 8 bases. The CDR3 has 14 residues. Germline CDR1 and CDR2: MNHEY and SVGEGT. Trimming took 6 bases from V and 8 from J; bases not matched to a gene: 11. The CDR3 is CASREGQGAGGYTF. In nucleotides, the CDR3 is TGTGCCAGCAGGGAAGGACAGGGCGCGGGAGGCTACACCTTC.

The chain links TRBV7-2 to TRBJ2-1; D gene ambiguous. The J call is in doubt because the DNA end fits TRBJ2-7 better. The CDR3 extends over 14 amino acids. Germline-derived CDR1 and CDR2 are SGHTA and FQGNSA. The CDR3 loop reads CASSPSSRYYEQYF. The CDR3 DNA sequence: TGTGCCAGCAGCCCCAGCTCCCGTTACTACGAGCAGTACTTC.

This clonotype was seen a handful of times. This chain joins TRBV10-3 and TRBJ2-7, with 9 bases fitting TRBD2. Trimming at V came to 10 bases and at J to 3 bases, leaving 10 bases not matched to a gene. Germline CDR1 reads ENHRY; CDR2 reads SYGVKD. CDR3 length: 14 residues. DNA for the CDR3: TGTGCCACCGCATTAGCGGGGGCGGGCTACGAGCAGTACTTC. Protein: CATALAGAGYEQYF.

The table lists this clonotype with many counts. The CDR3 sequence is CASSLLAGSYEQYF. The CDR3 nucleotides read TGTGCCAGCAGCTTACTAGCGGGCTCCTACGAGCAGTACTTC. The J gene is TRBJ2-7, the V gene TRBV7-2, with 8 bases lining up with TRBD2. This CDR3 comprises 14 residues. V lost 2 bases and J lost 0; bases outside the gene matches: 0. CDR1 and CDR2 (germline): SGHTA, FQGNSA. The entire variable domain, with the rest obtained from reference TRBV7-2 and TRBJ2-7, is as follows: GAGVSQSPSNKVTEKGKDVELRCDPISGHTALYWYRQSLGQGLEFLIYFQGNSAPDKSGLPSDRFSAERTGGSVSTLTIQRTQQEDSAVYLCASSLLAGSYEQYFGPGTRLTVT.

V usage is TRBV7-9 and J usage is TRBJ1-5; weak D call: TRBD1 (6 bases). The V gene's germline CDR1 is SEHNR and CDR2 FQNEAQ (reference sequence). V lost 6 bases, J lost 4 bases, and 16 bases lay in between. The CDR3 totals 15 residues. This CDR3 is CASREGENQNQPQHF. The DNA of the CDR3 is TGTGCCAGCAGAGAGGGGGAAAACCAAAATCAGCCCCAGCATTTT.

The chain links TRBV5-1 to TRBJ1-6; maybe TRBD1 (5 bases). Germline CDR1 is SGHRS and CDR2 is YFSETQ. V was shortened by 5 bases and J by 7 bases, with 19 bases between the two germline ends. CDR3 length: 16 residues. The DNA for the CDR3 is TGCGCCAGCAGTGAAACAGGATCGGCCTCAAATTCACCCCTCCACTTT. This translates into CASSETGSASNSPLHF.

This chain joins TRBV24-1 and TRBJ2-6; D unclear. The germline V gene encodes CDR1 KGHDR and CDR2 SFDVKD. The CDR3 extends over 11 amino acids. V shed 6 bases and J shed 5 bases, with 1 base lying between them. This chain's CDR3 is CATSRANVLTF. CDR3 in DNA: TGTGCCACCAGTCGGGCCAACGTCCTGACTTTC.

This chain joins TRBV5-1 and TRBJ1-1, with 12 positions matching TRBD1. The CDR3 sequence is 17 residues long. V was pared by 6 bases and J by 2 bases, with 11 bases of the junction left unmatched. Germline loops: CDR1 SGHRS, CDR2 YFSETQ. The CDR3 loop is CASTPWGQGAGNTEAFF. CDR3 nucleotides: TGCGCCAGCACCCCTTGGGGACAGGGGGCTGGAAACACTGAAGCTTTCTTT.

This clonotype showed up just a few times. The chain uses TRBV6-5 and TRBJ2-7; TRBD2 might be the D (6 bases). V was shortened by 5 bases and J by 7 bases, with 18 bases between the two germline ends. CDR1 MNHEY and CDR2 SVGAGI come from the germline V gene. This CDR3 comprises 14 residues. This chain's CDR3 is CASSKPGLPREQYF. The CDR3, as DNA: TGTGCCAGCAGTAAACCGGGACTGCCTAGGGAGCAGTACTTC.

The sample holds one count of this clonotype. The CDR3 protein is CASSLFQGAYGYTF. The CDR3 nucleotides read TGTGCCAGCAGTTTATTTCAGGGGGCGTATGGCTACACCTTC. The chain couples TRBV27 to TRBJ1-2, with TRBD1 matching 8 bases. The CDR3 loop spans 14 amino acids. The V gene end was trimmed by 1 base and the J gene end by 5 bases; junction bases not matched to a gene: 3. In germline, CDR1 is MNHEY, CDR2 SMNVEV (reference sequence).